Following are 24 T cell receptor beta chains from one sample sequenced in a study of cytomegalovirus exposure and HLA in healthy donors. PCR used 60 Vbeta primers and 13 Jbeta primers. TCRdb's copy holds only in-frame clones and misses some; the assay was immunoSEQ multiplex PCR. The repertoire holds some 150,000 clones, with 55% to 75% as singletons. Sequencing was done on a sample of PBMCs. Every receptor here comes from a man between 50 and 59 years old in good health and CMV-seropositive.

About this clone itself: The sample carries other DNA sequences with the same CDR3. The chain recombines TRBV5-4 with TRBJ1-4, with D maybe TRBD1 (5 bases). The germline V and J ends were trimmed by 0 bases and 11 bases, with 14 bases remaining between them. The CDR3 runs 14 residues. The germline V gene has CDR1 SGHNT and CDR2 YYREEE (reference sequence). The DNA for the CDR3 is TGTGCCAGCAGCTTGGTCCAGGGCCGGGGGAAACTGTTTTTT. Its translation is CASSLVQGRGKLFF.

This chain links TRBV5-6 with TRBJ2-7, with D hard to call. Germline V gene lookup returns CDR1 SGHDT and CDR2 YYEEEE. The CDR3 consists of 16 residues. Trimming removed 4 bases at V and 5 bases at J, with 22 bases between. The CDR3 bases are TGTGCCAGCAGCGCCCTCGGTATTCGGGTAGGTAACGAGCAGTACTTC. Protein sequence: CASSALGIRVGNEQYF.

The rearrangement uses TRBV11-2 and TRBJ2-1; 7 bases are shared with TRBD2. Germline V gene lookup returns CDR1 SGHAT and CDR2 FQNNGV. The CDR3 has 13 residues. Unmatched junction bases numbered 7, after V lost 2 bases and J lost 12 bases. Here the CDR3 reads CASSLSHSGSQFF. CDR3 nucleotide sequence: TGTGCCAGCAGCTTAAGTCATAGCGGGTCGCAGTTCTTC.

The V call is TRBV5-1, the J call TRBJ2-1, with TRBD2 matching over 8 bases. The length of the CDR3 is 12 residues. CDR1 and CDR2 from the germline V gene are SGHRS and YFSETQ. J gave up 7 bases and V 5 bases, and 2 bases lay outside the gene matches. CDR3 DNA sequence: TGCGCCAGCAGAATAGCGGGGAATGAGCAGTTCTTC. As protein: CASRIAGNEQFF.

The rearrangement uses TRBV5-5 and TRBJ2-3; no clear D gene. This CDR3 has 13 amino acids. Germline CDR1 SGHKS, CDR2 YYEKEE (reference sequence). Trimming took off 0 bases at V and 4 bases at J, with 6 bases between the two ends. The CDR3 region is CASSLGLPDTQYF. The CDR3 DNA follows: TGTGCCAGCAGCTTGGGGCTTCCAGATACGCAGTATTTT.

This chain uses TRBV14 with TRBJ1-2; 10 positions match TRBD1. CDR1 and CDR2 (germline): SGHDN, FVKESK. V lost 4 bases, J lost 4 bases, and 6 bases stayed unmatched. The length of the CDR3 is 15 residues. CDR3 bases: TGTGCCAGCAGCCGGGACAGGGGCCTTCTCTATGGCTACACCTTC. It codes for CASSRDRGLLYGYTF. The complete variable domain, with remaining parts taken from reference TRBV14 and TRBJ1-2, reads EAGVTQFPSHSVIEKGQTVTLRCDPISGHDNLYWYRRVMGKEIKFLLHFVKESKQDESGMPNNRFLAERTGGTYSTLKVQPAELEDSGVYFCASSRDRGLLYGYTFGSGTRLTVV.

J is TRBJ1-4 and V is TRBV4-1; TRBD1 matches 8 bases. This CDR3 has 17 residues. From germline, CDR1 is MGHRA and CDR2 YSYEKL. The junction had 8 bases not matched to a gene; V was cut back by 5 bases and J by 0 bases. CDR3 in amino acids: CASSYGTGLATNEKLFF. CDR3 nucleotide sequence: TGCGCCAGCAGCTACGGGACAGGCCTTGCAACTAATGAAAAACTGTTTTTT.

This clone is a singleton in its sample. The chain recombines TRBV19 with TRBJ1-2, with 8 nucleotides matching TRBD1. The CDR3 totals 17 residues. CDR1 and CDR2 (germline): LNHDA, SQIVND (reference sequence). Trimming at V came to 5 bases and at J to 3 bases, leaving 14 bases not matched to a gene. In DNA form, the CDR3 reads TGTGCCAGTAGTCCCAGAGGACAGGGCGGGGGTTACTATGGCTACACCTTC. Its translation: CASSPRGQGGGYYGYTF.

The CDR3 coding sequence is TGTGCCAGCTCACCACTCGCGTTAGCGGAGAGGCGGGCCAAAAACATTCAGTACTTC. Protein: CASSPLALAERRAKNIQYF. The chain combines TRBV18 with TRBJ2-4; tentatively, D is TRBD2 (6 bases). Germline lookup yields CDR1 KGHSH and CDR2 LQKENI. V was cut by 1 base and J by 1 base, with 20 bases left in between. The CDR3 extends over 19 amino acids.

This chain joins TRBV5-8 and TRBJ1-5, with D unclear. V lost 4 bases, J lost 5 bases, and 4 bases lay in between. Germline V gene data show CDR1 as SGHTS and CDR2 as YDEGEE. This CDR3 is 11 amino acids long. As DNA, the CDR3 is TGTGCCAGCAGCCCGGATCAGCCCCAGCATTTT. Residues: CASSPDQPQHF. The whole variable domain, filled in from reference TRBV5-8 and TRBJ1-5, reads EAGVTQSPTHLIKTRGQQATLRCSPISGHTSVYWYQQALGLGLQFLLWYDEGEERNRGNFPPRFSGRQFPNYSSELNVNALELEDSALYLCASSPDQPQHFGDGTRLSIL.

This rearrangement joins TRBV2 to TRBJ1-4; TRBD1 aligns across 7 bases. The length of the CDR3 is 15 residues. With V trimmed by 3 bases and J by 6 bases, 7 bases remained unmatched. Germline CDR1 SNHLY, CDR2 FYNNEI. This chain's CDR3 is CASSEEQGMYEKLFF. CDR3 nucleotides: TGTGCCAGCAGTGAGGAACAGGGGATGTATGAAAAACTGTTTTTT.

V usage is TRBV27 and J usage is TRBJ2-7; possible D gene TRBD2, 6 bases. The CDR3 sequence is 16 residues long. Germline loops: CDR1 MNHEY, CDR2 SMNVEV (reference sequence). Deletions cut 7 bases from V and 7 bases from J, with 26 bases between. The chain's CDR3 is CASKEQPGLVMGEQYF. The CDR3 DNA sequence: TGTGCCAGCAAGGAGCAGCCGGGACTGGTGATGGGAGAGCAGTACTTC.

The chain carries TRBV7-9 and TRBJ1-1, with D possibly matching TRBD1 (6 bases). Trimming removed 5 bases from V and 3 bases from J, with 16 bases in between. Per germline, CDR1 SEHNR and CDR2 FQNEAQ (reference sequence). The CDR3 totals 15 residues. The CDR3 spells CASSPDRSMHTEAFF. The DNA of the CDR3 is TGTGCCAGCAGCCCTGACAGGTCCATGCACACTGAAGCTTTCTTT.

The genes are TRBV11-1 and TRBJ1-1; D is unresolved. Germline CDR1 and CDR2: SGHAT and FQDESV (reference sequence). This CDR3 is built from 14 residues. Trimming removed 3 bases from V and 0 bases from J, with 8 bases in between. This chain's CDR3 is CASSLGPMNTEAFF. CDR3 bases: TGTGCCAGCAGCTTGGGCCCGATGAACACTGAAGCTTTCTTT.

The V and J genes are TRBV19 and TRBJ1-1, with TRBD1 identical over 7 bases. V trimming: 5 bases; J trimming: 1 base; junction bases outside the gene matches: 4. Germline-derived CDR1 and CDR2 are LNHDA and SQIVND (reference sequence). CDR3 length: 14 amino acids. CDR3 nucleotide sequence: TGTGCCAGTAGTTCGGGACAGCCGAACACTGAAGCTTTCTTT. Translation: CASSSGQPNTEAFF.

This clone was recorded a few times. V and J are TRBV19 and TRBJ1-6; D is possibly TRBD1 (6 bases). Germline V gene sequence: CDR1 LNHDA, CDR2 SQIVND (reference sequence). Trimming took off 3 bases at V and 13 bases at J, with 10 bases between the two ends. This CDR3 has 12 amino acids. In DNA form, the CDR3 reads TGTGCCAGTAGTATTCCAGGGGTGCCCCTCCACTTT. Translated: CASSIPGVPLHF.

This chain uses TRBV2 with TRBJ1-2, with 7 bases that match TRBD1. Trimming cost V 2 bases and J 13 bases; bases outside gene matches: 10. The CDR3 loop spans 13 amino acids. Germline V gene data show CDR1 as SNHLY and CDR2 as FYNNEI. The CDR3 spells CASSEQGDEGGTF. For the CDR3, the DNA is TGTGCCAGCAGTGAACAGGGGGACGAGGGCGGCACCTTC.

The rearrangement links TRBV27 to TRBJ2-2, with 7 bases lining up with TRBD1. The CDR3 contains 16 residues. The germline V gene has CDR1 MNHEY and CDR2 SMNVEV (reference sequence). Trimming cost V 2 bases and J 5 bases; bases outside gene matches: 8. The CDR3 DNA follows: TGTGCCAGCAGTTTAGGTACAGGGGCAAGGACCGGGGAGCTGTTTTTT. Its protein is CASSLGTGARTGELFF.

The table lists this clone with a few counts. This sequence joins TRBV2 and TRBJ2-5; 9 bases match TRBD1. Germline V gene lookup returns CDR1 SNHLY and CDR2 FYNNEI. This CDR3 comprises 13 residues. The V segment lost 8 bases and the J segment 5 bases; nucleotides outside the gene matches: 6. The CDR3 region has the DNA TGTGCCAGCGCCGGACAGGGGATGGAGACCCAGTACTTC. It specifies CASAGQGMETQYF.

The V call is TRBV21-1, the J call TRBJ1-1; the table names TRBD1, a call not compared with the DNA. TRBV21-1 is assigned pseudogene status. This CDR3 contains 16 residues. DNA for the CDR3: TGTGCCAGCAGCAAAGTAAGGGACAGGGGAAACACTGAAGCTTTCTTT. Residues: CASSKVRDRGNTEAFF.

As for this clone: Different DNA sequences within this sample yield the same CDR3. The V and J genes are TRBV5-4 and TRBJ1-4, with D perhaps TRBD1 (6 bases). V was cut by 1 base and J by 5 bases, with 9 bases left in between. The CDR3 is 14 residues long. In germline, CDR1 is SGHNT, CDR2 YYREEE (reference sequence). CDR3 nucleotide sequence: TGTGCCAGCAGCTTGACGGACAGCAATGAAAAACTGTTTTTT. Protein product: CASSLTDSNEKLFF.

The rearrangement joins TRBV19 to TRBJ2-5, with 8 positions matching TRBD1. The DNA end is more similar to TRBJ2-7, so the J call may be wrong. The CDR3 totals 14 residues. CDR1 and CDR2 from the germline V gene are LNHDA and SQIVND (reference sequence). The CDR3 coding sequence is TGTGCCAGTAGTCCTTGGACAGGGTCCTACGAGCAGTACTTC. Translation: CASSPWTGSYEQYF.

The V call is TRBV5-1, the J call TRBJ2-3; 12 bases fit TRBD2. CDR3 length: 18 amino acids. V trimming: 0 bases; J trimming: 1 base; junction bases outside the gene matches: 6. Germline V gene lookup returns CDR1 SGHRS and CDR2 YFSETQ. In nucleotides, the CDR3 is TGCGCCAGCAGCTTGGGACTAGCGGGGGCAACCCGCACAGATACGCAGTATTTT. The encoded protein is CASSLGLAGATRTDTQYF. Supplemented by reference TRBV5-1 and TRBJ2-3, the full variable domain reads KAGVTQTPRYLIKTRGQQVTLSCSPISGHRSVSWYQQTPGQGLQFLFEYFSETQRNKGNFPGRFSGRQFSNSRSEMNVSTLELGDSALYLCASSLGLAGATRTDTQYFGPGTRLTVL.

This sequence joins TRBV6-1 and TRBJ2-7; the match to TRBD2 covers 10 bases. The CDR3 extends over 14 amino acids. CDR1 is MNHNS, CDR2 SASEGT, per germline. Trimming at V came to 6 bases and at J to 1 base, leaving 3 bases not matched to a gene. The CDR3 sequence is CASSTSGESYEQYF. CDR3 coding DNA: TGTGCCAGCAGCACTAGCGGGGAATCCTACGAGCAGTACTTC.